This T cell receptor beta chain originates from a study of cytomegalovirus exposure and HLA in healthy donors (dated by TCRdb to about 2017). Context from the whole study: An earlier analysis of fewer than 750 of the donors reported under 300 Gb of sequence data and 100 million to 120 million unique TCR beta sequences obtained from approximately 180 million T cells. The study aimed to test whether signatures of past pathogen exposure could be identified by cataloging public T cell receptors. Roughly 300 gigabases of sequencing data and some 85 million unique TCR sequences were included in an early release covering 500 to 750 HLA-typed donors. Among the approximately 430 genotyped donors, approximately 82% belonged to the genetic ancestry cluster associated with self-reported Caucasian donors. HLA typing covered class I and class II loci at four-digit resolution. Typing coverage differed by locus: A, B, C, DRB1 and DQB1 were typed in about 629-640 donors, DQA1 in 522, DPA1 in approximately 610, and DPB1 in 472. The study used immunosequencing to profile the T cell repertoires of 670 or so subjects and linked those repertoires to cytomegalovirus serostatus. The study combined high-throughput TCR immunosequencing, statistical association of individual TCRs with disease status, and machine learning to predict cytomegalovirus infection status. A later analysis re-examined previously published TCR beta repertoires from several hundred donors and added high-resolution HLA genotyping to investigate patterns of TCR occurrence. Because of strong linkage in the cohort, a few DR-DQ haplotypes were treated as single units for association and clustering. Donor age, sex, ethnicity and CMV serostatus were collected together with the repertoire data. Rather than drawing on any new phenotypic data, the later analysis identified candidate immune exposures from TCR beta sequences and the way those sequences occurred across donors. A later genetic analysis used genome-wide SNP genotypes for about 60% of the roughly 700 donors, treating that subset as a discovery cohort. To decide whether each TCR beta V gene segment behaved as functional or pseudogenic, an earlier analysis of nearly 600 of the donors relied on high-throughput TCR beta sequencing. In addition to the first cohort of several hundred subjects, a separate validation cohort of 120 different subjects was used. Among 350 to 400 genotyped donors of the cohort, an average of around 240,000 unique TCR beta nucleotide sequences were sequenced per donor, about a sixth of them non-productive. Every repertoire in the discovery cohort had been generated on one and the same sequencing platform.

From cysteine to phenylalanine, the CDR3 is 13 amino acids long. Only the CDR3 DNA stays, 39 bases, in frame from base 1. CDR1 and CDR2 (SSHAT, FNYEAQ) derive from the germline V gene (reference sequence). Beyond this particular receptor, the publication reports: Several of the top co-occurrence clusters appeared to be linked to parvovirus B19, influenza, CMV and Epstein-Barr virus, according to a later analysis. Only TCR beta chains were sequenced in this cohort, and the absence of alpha or paired-chain data limited detectable features. A further reported finding was that TCR beta sequences accurately predicted the HLA-A and HLA-B alleles for most subjects in the first cohort. The 87-base-pair reads could not distinguish some IMGT-functional V segments, including TRBV6-2 and TRBV6-3, so those segments were excluded. The presence/absence analyses assumed that sequencing depth was roughly uniform across donors, and that assumption may not be true. For the cohort, immune exposure information was limited to CMV serostatus. In a later genetic analysis, fewer N-insertions in productive TCRs were reported among donors in an Asian-associated ancestry cluster than the 666-donor mean. Compared with equally common non-associated chains, HLA-associated TCR beta chains in a later analysis were more clonally expanded and had lower generation probabilities. HLA typing was unavailable for some donors at each locus, so association tests used only the typed subset. The classifier was reported to diagnose cytomegalovirus status with high specificity and sensitivity in both the original and validation cohorts. Most TCR sequences were observed very rarely across donors, whereas some public TCRs were present in many individuals. A later analysis found that TCR association rates varied across HLA loci, with DRB1 alleles showing the most associated TCRs and HLA-C alleles the fewest. When HLA alleles, especially DR and DQ, strongly co-occurred, TCR associations were difficult to assign to individual alleles. A cluster of highly shared sequence variants was judged likely to be a technical artifact of the sequencing pipeline. In a later genetic analysis, a missense DCLRE1C variant was associated with V-gene and J-gene trimming of TCR beta chains, and the association was replicated in an independent cohort. Correlated functional status among segregating V segments might reflect linkage disequilibrium, but an unknown experimental factor could not be ruled out. Three of the identified cytomegalovirus-associated TCR beta chains were confirmed in vitro to be specific for cytomegalovirus antigens. Because counts were too low, roughly 17 rarely observed V segments, including chromosome 9 orphons, were left out of the earlier analysis of 500 to 650 of the donors. The authors suggested that the approach could potentially be generalized to other disease states and immunological phenotypes. A later analysis found that most CMV-associated TCR beta chains appeared HLA-restricted, with HLA associations seemingly driven largely by CMV exposure. In an earlier analysis of 500 to 650 of the donors, most TCR beta V segments appeared in productive rearrangements about 87% or about 30% of the time, broadly matching IMGT annotations. Specific HLA alleles were associated with more than 15,000 TCR beta sequences at a false discovery rate of 0.05 in a later analysis. In the study, around 150 TCR beta chains were listed as associated with cytomegalovirus.

The cohort comprised around 690 healthy bone marrow donors. Cohort members were all nominally healthy when sampled, although unrecorded immune exposures were likely present. The donor was CMV seronegative and was included in the group of about 350 seronegative cohort members. A peripheral blood sample was provided by each donor, and peripheral blood mononuclear cells were used for TCR beta sequencing. The Qiagen DNeasy Blood Extraction Kit was used to extract genomic DNA from the blood cell samples. As to this clone: This clone's antigen is unknown. Germline is not matched at one junction end, which may reflect a read error.

Receptor libraries were prepared by the immunoSEQ multiplex PCR assay. For the multiplex PCR, a mixture combining 60 forward primers for TCR Vbeta segments and 13 reverse primers for TCR Jbeta segments was used. A multiplex PCR assay on genomic DNA amplified the CDR3 region of rearranged TCR beta genes. Amplified TCR beta libraries were sequenced as 87-base-pair reads on the Illumina HiSeq System. The source study handled its data this way. Across the 670 or so repertoires, a later analysis counted tens of millions of unique TCR beta chains, roughly 11 million of which were shared by at least two donors. To remove PCR and sequencing errors, raw reads were error-corrected and collapsed into unique sequences using a nearest-neighbor algorithm that merged closely related sequences. To assign V, D and J gene segments, CDR3 sequences were aligned to IMGT reference sequences. Each retained sequence needed at least a six-nucleotide match to both a V gene segment and a J gene segment. A rearrangement counted as productive if the CDR3 had no stop codons and remained in frame with V and J, and every other rearrangement counted as non-productive. CDR3 was defined according to IMGT convention as the region running from the second conserved V-encoded cysteine to the conserved J-encoded phenylalanine. The earlier analysis of some 580 of the donors excluded any sequence lacking an unambiguous match to a single V gene segment. An earlier analysis of some 500 of the donors classified V segments as functional when productive rearrangements were above 56.7% and as segregating when the standard deviation between donors was above 5%. A statistical classification framework was built to diagnose cytomegalovirus status from the catalog of TCR beta chain sequences. In a later analysis, V and J genes were assigned by comparing TCR nucleotide sequences against IMGT/GENE-DB human TR gene sequences. Using the TCRdist pipeline, a later analysis assigned CDR3 sequences along with most-parsimonious VDJ recombination scenarios. In a later analysis, every TCR beta chain was defined by the combination of its CDR3 amino acid sequence and its V-gene family, and reads without a unique V-gene family were dropped. As a way to deal with suspected cross-contamination and a sequencing artifact, a later analysis dropped 592 nucleotide sequences that were highly shared and had low generation probability. In a later analysis, a clonal expansion index was calculated for each public chain from normalized within-repertoire ranks of inferred template counts. Generation probabilities in a later analysis came from a VDJ recombination model fitted to out-of-frame rearrangements, and those results were checked against IGoR. A later analysis scored TCR-TCR, TCR-HLA and TCR-CMV co-occurrence with hypergeometric tests, applying a repertoire-size bias correction to TCR pairs. A later analysis estimated false discovery rates by permuting HLA or CMV assignments 20 times. A later analysis grouped co-occurring TCRs with DBSCAN, adding TCRdist sequence similarity when clustering within HLA-allele-positive subsets. Repertoires with fewer than 30,000 or more than 120,000 public chains were left out of co-occurrence clustering, as were several repertoires with anomalous nucleotide sharing. This is the immuneACCESS table as TCRdb keeps it, with only in-frame sequences that have V and J called. A part of the clones is gone; compared with another copy, unresolved V genes explain less than half, and the rest is unexplained. The V and J calls and clone size come from that table; D and trimming were worked out from the DNA. The sample data list roughly 140,000 clones, and around 79% of these were observed just once. Together, the top ten hold less than 3% of the sample.

The TCR comes from a male donor in good health and CMV-seronegative. Sequencing input: PBMCs. The V and J genes are TRBV7-7 and TRBJ2-1; too little of a D gene remains to name it. The base sequence is TGTGCTAGCAGCTTTAATCAGGTCGATGAGCAGTTCTTC. This encodes CASSFNQVDEQFF.